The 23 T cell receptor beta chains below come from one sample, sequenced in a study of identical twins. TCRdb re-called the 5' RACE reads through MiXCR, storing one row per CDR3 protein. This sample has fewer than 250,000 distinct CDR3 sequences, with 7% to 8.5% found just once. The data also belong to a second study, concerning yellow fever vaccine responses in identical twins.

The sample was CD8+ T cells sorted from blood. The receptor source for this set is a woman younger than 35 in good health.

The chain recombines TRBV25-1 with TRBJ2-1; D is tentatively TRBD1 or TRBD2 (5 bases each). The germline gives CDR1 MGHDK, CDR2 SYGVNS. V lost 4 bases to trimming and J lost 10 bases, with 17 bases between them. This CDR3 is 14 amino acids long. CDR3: CASSVAVGVGEQFF. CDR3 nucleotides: TGTGCCAGCAGTGTGGCGGTGGGGGTCGGGGAGCAGTTCTTC. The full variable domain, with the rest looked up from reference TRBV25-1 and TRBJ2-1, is EADIYQTPRYLVIGTGKKITLECSQTMGHDKMYWYQQDPGMELHLIHYSYGVNSTEKGDLSSESTVSRIRTEHFPLTLESARPSHTSQYLCASSVAVGVGEQFFGPGTRLTVL.

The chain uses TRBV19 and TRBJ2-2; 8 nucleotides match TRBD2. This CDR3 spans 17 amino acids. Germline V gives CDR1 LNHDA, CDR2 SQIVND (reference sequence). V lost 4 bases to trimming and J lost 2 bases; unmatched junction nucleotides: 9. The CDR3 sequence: CASSRLRGGHNTGELFF. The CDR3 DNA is TGTGCCAGTAGTAGGCTTCGCGGGGGGCATAACACCGGGGAGCTGTTTTTT.

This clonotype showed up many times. This chain's CDR3 is CASTETGRTGELFF. CDR3 nucleotide sequence: TGTGCCAGCACCGAGACAGGGCGCACCGGGGAGCTGTTTTTT. This sequence joins TRBV12-3 or TRBV12-4 and TRBJ2-2; 7 bases map to TRBD1. CDR3 length: 14 amino acids. Trimming at V came to 7 bases and at J to 4 bases, leaving 6 bases not matched to a gene.

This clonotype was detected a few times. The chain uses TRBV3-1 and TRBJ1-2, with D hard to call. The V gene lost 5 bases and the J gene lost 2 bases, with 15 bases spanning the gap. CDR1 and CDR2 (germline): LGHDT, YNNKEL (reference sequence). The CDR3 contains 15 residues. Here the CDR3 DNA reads TGTGCCAGCAGCGAAGGCCCTATGGAGAACTATGGCTACACCTTC. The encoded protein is CASSEGPMENYGYTF.

CDR3 protein: CSATGDITGTEAFF. CDR3 DNA sequence: TGCAGTGCTACCGGGGACATCACTGGCACTGAAGCTTTCTTT. V gene TRBV20-1 combines with J gene TRBJ1-1, with D possibly being TRBD1 (6 bases). Germline CDR1 is DFQATT and CDR2 is SNEGSKA (reference sequence). V gave up 4 bases and J gave up 4 bases, with 16 bases separating them. This CDR3 is 14 amino acids long.

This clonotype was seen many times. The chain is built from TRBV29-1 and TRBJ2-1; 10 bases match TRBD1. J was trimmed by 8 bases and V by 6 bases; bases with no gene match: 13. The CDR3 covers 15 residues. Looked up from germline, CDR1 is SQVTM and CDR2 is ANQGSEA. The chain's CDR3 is CSVEARDRGGHEQFF. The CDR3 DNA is TGCAGCGTGGAGGCCCGGGACAGGGGTGGTCATGAGCAGTTCTTC.

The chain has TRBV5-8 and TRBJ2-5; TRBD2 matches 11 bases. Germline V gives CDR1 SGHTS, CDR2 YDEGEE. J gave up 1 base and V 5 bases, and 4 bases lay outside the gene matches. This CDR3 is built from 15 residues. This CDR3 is CASRQTSGVQETQYF. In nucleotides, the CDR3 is TGTGCCAGCAGACAGACTAGCGGGGTCCAAGAGACCCAGTACTTC.

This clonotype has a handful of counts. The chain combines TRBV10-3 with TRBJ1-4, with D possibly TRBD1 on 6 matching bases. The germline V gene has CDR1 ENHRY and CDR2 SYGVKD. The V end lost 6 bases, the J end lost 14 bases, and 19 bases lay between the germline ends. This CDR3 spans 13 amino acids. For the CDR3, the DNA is TGTGCCATCAGCGATCCCAGGGGCGGGAACCTGTTTTTT. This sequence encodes CAISDPRGGNLFF.

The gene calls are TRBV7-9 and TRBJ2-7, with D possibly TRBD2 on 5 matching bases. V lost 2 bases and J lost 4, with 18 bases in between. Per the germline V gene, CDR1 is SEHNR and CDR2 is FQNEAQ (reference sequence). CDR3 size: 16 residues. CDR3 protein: CASSLSPTSRRYEQYF. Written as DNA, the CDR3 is TGTGCCAGCAGCTTAAGCCCGACATCACGGAGGTACGAGCAGTACTTC.

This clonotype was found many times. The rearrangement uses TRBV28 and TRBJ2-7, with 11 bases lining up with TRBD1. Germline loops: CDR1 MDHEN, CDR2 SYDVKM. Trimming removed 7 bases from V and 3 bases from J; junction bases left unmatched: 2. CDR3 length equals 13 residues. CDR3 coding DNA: TGTGCCAGCACAGGGACAGGGGGCTACGAGCAGTACTTC. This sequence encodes CASTGTGGYEQYF.

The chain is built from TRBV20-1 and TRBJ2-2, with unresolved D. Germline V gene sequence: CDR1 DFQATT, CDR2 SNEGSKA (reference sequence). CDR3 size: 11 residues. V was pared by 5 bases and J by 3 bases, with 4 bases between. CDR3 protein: CSAWDTGELFF. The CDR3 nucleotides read TGCAGTGCTTGGGACACCGGGGAGCTGTTTTTT.

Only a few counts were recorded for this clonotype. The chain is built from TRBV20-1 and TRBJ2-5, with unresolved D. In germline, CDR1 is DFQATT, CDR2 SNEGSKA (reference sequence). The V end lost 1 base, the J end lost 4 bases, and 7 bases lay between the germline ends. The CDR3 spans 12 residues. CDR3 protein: CSARAWGETQYF. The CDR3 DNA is TGCAGTGCTAGAGCCTGGGGAGAGACCCAGTACTTC.

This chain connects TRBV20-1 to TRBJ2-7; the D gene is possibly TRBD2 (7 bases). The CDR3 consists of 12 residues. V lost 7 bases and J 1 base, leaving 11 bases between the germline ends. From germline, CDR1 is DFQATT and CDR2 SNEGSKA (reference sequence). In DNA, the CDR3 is TGCAGTGTTGCGGGGGCGTCCTACGAGCAGTACGTC. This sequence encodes CSVAGASYEQYV.

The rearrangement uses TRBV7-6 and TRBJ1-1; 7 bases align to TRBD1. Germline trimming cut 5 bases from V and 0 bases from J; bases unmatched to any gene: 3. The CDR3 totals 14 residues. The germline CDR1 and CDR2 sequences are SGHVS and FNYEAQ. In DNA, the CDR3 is TGTGCCAGCAGCGCCGACAGGGTGAACACTGAAGCTTTCTTT. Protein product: CASSADRVNTEAFF.

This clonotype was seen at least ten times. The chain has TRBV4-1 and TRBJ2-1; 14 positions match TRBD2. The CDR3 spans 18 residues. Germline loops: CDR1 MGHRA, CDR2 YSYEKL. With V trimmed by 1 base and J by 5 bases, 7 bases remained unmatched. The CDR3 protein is CASSQGTSGRRADNEQFF. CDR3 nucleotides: TGCGCCAGCAGCCAAGGGACTAGCGGGAGGAGAGCGGACAATGAGCAGTTCTTC.

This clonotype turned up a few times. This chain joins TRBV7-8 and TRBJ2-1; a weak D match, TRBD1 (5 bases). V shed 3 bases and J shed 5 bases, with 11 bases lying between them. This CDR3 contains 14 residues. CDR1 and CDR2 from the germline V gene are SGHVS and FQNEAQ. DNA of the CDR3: TGTGCCAGCAGCTTGTCCTGGACACACAATGAGCAGTTCTTC. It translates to CASSLSWTHNEQFF.

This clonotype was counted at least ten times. The CDR3 region has the DNA TGCAGCGTTCCATCCCAGGAGGGGACCCAGTACTTC. It codes for CSVPSQEGTQYF. The chain couples TRBV29-1 to TRBJ2-5; maybe TRBD2 (6 bases). The CDR3 contains 12 residues. Trimming removed 5 bases from V and 7 bases from J, with 14 bases in between. CDR1 and CDR2 from the germline V gene are SQVTM and ANQGSEA.

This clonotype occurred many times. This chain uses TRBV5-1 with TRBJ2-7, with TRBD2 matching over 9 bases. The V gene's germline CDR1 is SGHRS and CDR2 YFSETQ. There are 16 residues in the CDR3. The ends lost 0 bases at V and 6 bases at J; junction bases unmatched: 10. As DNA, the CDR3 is TGCGCCAGCAGCTTGGATCTAGCGGGAAGTCGTCGCGAGCAGTACTTC. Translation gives CASSLDLAGSRREQYF.

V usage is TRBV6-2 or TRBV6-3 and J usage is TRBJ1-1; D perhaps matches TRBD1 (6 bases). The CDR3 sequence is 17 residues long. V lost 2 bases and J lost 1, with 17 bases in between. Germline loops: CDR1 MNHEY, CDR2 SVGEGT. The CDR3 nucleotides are TGTGCCAGCAGTTACCAAGGGGGACGGTTCGCGAACACTGAAGCTTTCTTT. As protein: CASSYQGGRFANTEAFF.

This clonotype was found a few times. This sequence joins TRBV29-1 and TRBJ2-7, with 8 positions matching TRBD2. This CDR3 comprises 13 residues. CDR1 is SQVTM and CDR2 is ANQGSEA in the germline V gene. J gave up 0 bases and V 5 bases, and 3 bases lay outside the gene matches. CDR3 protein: CSVRGGHSYEQYF. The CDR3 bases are TGCAGCGTTCGGGGGGGACACTCCTACGAGCAGTACTTC.

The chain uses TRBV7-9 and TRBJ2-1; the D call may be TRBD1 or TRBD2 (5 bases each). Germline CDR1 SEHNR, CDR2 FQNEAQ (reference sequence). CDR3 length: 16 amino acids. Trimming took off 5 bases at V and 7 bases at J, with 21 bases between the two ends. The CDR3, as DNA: TGTGCCAGCAGCCCCACGGGGCAGTCCACGGGGAATGAGCAGTTCTTC. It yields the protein CASSPTGQSTGNEQFF.

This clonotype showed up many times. The CDR3 loop is CATSDPGTGQETQYF. CDR3 DNA sequence: TGTGCCACCAGTGACCCCGGGACCGGCCAAGAGACCCAGTACTTC. The chain joins TRBV24-1 to TRBJ2-5, with D perhaps being TRBD1 or TRBD2 (5 bases each). The CDR3 runs 15 residues. Looked up from germline, CDR1 is KGHDR and CDR2 is SFDVKD. V dropped 4 bases and J dropped 1 base, with 12 bases sitting between them.

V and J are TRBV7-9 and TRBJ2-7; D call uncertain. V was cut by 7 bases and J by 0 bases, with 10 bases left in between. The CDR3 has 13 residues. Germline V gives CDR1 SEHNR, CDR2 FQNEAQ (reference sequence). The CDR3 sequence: CASTLQISYEQYF. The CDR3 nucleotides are TGTGCCAGCACCCTACAGATCTCCTACGAGCAGTACTTC.